These 7 T cell receptor beta chains were all obtained from the same sample, sequenced in a study of blood T cell repertoires in COVID-19. Sequenced by immunoSEQ multiplex PCR; TCRdb stores in-frame clones only, minus some. The sample has 330,000 or so clones, roughly nine tenths seen once. Material for sequencing was peripheral blood. Source of these receptors: a woman in her sixties or seventies with COVID-19, enrolled during active disease.

This sequence joins TRBV18 and TRBJ1-4, with TRBD1 identical over 8 bases. CDR3 size: 16 residues. The J segment lost 6 bases and the V segment lost 4 bases, leaving 10 bases of the junction unmatched. Germline V gene sequence: CDR1 KGHSH, CDR2 LQKENI. CDR3 protein: CASSLRGRGIDEKLFF. As DNA, the CDR3 is TGTGCCAGCTCACTCAGGGGGCGCGGCATAGATGAAAAACTGTTTTTT.

The chain couples TRBV3-1 (or the pseudogene TRBV3-2) to TRBJ1-4; perhaps TRBD1 as D (5 bases). Germline-derived CDR1 and CDR2 are LGHDT and YNNKEL (reference sequence). V lost 3 bases and J lost 5, with 13 bases in between. This CDR3 spans 15 amino acids. The CDR3 region has the DNA TGTGCCAGCAGCCAGAGGAGGGGTGGAAATGAAAAACTGTTTTTT. Residues: CASSQRRGGNEKLFF.

This clone has a handful of counts. V and J are TRBV27 and TRBJ2-1, with TRBD1 matching 9 bases. The ends lost 8 bases at V and 7 bases at J; junction bases unmatched: 3. CDR1 is MNHEY, CDR2 SMNVEV, per germline (reference sequence). The CDR3 covers 12 residues. The CDR3 sequence is CASGGQGNEQFF. Here the CDR3 DNA reads TGTGCCAGCGGAGGACAGGGGAATGAGCAGTTCTTC.

V and J are TRBV19 and TRBJ1-5, with 7 bases fitting TRBD1. CDR1 and CDR2 (germline): LNHDA, SQIVND (reference sequence). The CDR3 runs to 15 residues. V shed 5 bases, J shed 4 bases, and the junction held 8 bases outside the gene matches. The DNA for the CDR3 is TGTGCCAGTAGTCCGCGGACAGGTCAAAATCAGCCCCAGCATTTT. Protein: CASSPRTGQNQPQHF.

This chain uses TRBV27 with TRBJ1-4; possible D gene TRBD1, 5 bases. This CDR3 contains 16 residues. Germline-derived CDR1 and CDR2 are MNHEY and SMNVEV (reference sequence). V lost 4 bases and J 3 bases, leaving 15 bases between the germline ends. The CDR3 coding sequence is TGTGCCAGCAGTTCCTCGACTGGGGCGGCTAATGAAAAACTGTTTTTT. Its translation: CASSSSTGAANEKLFF.

The chain has TRBV25-1 and TRBJ1-1, with D maybe TRBD1 (5 bases). In germline, CDR1 is MGHDK, CDR2 SYGVNS. V was trimmed by 6 bases and J by 3 bases, leaving 11 bases between them. The CDR3 totals 13 residues. CDR3 bases: TGTGCCAGCAGCGGTCCAGGGTACACTGAAGCTTTCTTT. Protein sequence: CASSGPGYTEAFF.

The chain employs TRBV19 and TRBJ1-1; D perhaps matches TRBD1 (5 bases). The germline CDR1 and CDR2 sequences are LNHDA and SQIVND (reference sequence). The CDR3 totals 16 residues. Trimming pared 0 bases from V and 4 bases from J, leaving 15 bases between. The DNA for the CDR3 is TGTGCCAGTAGTATAGATAAGGGGCAGAAAGGCACTGAAGCTTTCTTT. Its protein product is CASSIDKGQKGTEAFF.